This T cell receptor (beta chain) was identified in a study of T-cell memory formation after mild COVID-19. Study as a whole: The study found TCR clusters largely donor specific. Study-wide results and caveats: Cross-reactive memory seemingly joined, as some responding clones were found in pre-infection memory.

For this clonotype: Its antigen remains unidentified.

Constant-segment primers were used for 5'RACE, and the resulting TCR alpha and TCR beta cDNA libraries carried sample barcodes and UMIs. TCRdb used MiXCR to reprocess the 5' RACE reads, holding one entry per CDR3 protein. The data contain approximately 570,000 distinct CDR3 sequences, under 20% of them singletons. The TCR sequence derives from an adult woman who had mild COVID-19 (a few samples of this study predate the infection). Cell type and time point are not known. Sequencing used PBMCs or a T cell subset sorted from them (not recorded which).

Here the CDR3 DNA reads TGTGCCAGCAGGGGACAGGGGGTCACTGAAGCTTTCTTT. Its translation is CASRGQGVTEAFF. V is TRBV27 and J is TRBJ1-1; 11 bases match TRBD1. V shed 6 bases, J shed 4 bases, and the junction held 1 base outside the gene matches. CDR1 and CDR2 (germline): MNHEY, SMNVEV (reference sequence). There are 13 residues in the CDR3.